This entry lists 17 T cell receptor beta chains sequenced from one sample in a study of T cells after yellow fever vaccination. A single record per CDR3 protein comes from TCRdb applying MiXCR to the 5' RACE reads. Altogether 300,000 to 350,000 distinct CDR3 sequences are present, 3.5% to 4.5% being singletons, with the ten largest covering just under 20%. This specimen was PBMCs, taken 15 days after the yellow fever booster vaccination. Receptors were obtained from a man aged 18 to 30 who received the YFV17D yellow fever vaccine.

The CDR3 DNA reads TGTGCCAGCAGTTTTGAAACTCGAAATGAGCAGTTCTTC. This sequence encodes CASSFETRNEQFF. The J gene is TRBJ2-1, the V gene TRBV11-1, with D hard to call. Germline assignment: CDR1 SGHAT and CDR2 FQDESV (reference sequence). The V end lost 6 bases, the J end lost 7 bases, and 13 bases lay between the germline ends. The length of the CDR3 is 13 residues.

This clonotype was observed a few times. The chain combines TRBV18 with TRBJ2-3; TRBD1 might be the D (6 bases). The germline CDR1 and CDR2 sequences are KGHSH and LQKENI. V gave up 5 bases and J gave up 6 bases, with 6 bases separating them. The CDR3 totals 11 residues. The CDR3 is CASSTGDTQYF. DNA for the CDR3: TGTGCCAGCTCAACAGGGGATACGCAGTATTTT.

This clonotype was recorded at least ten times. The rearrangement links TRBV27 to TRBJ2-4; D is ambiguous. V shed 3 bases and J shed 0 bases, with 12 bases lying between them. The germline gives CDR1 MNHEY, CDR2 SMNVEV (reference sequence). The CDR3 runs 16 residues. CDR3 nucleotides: TGTGCCAGCAGTTTTAGTGCAGCCATAGCCAAAAACATTCAGTACTTC. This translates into CASSFSAAIAKNIQYF.

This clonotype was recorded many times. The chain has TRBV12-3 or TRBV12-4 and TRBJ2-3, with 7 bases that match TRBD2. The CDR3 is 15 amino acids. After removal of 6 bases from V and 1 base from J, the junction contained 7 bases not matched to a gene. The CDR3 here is CASSLASGGTDTQYF. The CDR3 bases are TGTGCCAGCAGCCTGGCCAGCGGGGGCACAGATACGCAGTATTTT.

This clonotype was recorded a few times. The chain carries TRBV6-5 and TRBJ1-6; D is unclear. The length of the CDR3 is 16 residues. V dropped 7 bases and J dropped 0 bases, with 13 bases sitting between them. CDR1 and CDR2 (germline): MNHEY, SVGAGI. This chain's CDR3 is CASTPSVFSYNSPLHF. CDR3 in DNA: TGTGCCAGCACCCCCTCAGTTTTCTCCTATAATTCACCCCTCCACTTT.

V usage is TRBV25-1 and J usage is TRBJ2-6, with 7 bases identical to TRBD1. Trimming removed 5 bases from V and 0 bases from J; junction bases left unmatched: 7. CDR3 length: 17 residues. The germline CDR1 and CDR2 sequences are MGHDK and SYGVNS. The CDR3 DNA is TGTGCCAGCAGTTTCAGGACAGGAAGCTCTGGGGCCAACGTCCTGACTTTC. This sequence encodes CASSFRTGSSGANVLTF.

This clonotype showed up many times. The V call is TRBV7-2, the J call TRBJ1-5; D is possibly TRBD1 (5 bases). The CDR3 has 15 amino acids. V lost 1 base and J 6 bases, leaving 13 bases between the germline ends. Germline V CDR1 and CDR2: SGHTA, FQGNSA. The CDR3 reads CASSLVRGPGQPQHF. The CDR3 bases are TGTGCCAGCAGCTTAGTTAGGGGCCCGGGTCAGCCCCAGCATTTT.

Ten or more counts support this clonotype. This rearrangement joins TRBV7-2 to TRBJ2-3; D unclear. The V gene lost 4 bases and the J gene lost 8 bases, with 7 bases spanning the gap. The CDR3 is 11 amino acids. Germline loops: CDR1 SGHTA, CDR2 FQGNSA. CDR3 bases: TGTGCCAGCAGCTCTTTCGGTACGCAGTATTTT. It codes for CASSSFGTQYF.

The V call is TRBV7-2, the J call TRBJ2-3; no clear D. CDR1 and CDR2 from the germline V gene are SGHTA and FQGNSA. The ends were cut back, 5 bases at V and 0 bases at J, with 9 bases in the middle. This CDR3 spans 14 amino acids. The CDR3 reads CASSQSSSTDTQYF. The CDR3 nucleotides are TGTGCCAGCAGCCAGAGTTCTAGCACAGATACGCAGTATTTT. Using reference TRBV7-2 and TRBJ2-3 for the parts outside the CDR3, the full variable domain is GAGVSQSPSNKVTEKGKDVELRCDPISGHTALYWYRQSLGQGLEFLIYFQGNSAPDKSGLPSDRFSAERTGGSVSTLTIQRTQQEDSAVYLCASSQSSSTDTQYFGPGTRLTVL.

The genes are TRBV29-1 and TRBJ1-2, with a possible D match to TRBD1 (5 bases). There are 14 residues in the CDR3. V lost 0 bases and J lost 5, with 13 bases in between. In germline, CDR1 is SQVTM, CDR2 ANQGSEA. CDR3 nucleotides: TGCAGCGTTGAAGATCCAGGGCAGTTTTATGGCTACACCTTC. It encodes CSVEDPGQFYGYTF.

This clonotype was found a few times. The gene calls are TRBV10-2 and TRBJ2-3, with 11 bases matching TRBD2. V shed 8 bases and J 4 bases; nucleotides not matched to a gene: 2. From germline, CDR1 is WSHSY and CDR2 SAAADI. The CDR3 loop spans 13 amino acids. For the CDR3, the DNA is TGCGCCAGCGGTAGCGGGGGGGCAGATACGCAGTATTTT. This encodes CASGSGGADTQYF.

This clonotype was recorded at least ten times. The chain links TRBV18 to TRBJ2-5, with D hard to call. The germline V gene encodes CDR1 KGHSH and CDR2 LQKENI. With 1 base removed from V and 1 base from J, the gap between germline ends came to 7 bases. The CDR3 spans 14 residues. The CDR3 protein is CASSPQNSQETQYF. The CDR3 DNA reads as TGTGCCAGCTCACCACAGAATAGCCAAGAGACCCAGTACTTC.

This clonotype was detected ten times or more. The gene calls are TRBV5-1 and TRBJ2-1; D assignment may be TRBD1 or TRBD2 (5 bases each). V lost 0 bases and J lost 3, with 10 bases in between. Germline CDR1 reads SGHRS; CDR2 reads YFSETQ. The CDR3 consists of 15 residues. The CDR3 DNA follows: TGCGCCAGCAGCTTGGACGGGGACCGCTACAATGAGCAGTTCTTC. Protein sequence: CASSLDGDRYNEQFF.

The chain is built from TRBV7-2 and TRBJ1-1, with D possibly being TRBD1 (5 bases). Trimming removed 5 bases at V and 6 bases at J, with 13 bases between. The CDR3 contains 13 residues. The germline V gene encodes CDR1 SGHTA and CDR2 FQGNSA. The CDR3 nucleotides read TGTGCCAGCAGCCTCAAGTCGGGGGCTGAAGCTTTCTTT. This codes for CASSLKSGAEAFF.

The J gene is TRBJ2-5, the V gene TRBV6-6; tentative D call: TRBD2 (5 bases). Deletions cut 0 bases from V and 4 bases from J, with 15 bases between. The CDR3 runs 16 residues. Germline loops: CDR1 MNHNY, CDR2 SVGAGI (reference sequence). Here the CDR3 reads CASSYSFEGSLETQYF. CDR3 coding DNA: TGTGCCAGCAGTTACTCGTTTGAGGGTAGTCTAGAGACCCAGTACTTC.

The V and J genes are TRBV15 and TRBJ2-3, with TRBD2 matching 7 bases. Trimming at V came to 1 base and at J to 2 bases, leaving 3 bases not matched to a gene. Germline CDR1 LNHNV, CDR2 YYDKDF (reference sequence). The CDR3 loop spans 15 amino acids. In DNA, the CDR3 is TGTGCCACCAGCAGAGCTCTAGCGGTCACAGATACGCAGTATTTT. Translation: CATSRALAVTDTQYF.

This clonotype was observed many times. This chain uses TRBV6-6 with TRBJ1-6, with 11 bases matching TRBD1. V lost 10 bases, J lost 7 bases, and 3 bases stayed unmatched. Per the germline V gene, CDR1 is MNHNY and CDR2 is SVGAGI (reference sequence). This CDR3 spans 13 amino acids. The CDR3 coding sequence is TGTGCCACTGGACAGGGGGCGAATTCACCCCTCCACTTT. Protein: CATGQGANSPLHF.